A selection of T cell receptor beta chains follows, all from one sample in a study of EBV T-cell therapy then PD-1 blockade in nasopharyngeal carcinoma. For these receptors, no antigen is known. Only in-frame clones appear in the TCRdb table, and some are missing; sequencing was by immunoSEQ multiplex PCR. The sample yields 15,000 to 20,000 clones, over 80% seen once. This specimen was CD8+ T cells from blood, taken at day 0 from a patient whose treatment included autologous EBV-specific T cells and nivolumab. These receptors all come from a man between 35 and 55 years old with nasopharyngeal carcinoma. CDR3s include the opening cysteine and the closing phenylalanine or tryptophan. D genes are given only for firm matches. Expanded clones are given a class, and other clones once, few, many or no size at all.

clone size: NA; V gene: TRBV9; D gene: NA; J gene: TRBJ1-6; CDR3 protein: CASSVRTAGAPLHF; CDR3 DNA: TGTGCCAGCAGCGTCAGGACTGCTGGAGCACCCCTCCACTTT
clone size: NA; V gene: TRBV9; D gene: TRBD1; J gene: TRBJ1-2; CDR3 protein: CASSPGTAADYGYTF; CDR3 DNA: TGTGCCAGCAGCCCCGGGACAGCCGCGGACTATGGCTACACCTTC
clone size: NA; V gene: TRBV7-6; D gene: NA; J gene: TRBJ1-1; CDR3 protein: CASSLAGGNTEAFF; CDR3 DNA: TGTGCCAGCAGCTTAGCGGGGGGTAACACTGAAGCTTTCTTT
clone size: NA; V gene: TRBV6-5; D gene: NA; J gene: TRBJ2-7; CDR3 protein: CASSLQTGPLYEQYF; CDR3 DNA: TGTGCCAGCAGCCTACAAACAGGGCCGCTCTACGAGCAGTACTTC
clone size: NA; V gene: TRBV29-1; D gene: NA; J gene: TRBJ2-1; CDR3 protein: CSEIGGDHNEQFF; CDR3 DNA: TGCAGCGAAATTGGCGGGGATCACAATGAGCAGTTCTTC
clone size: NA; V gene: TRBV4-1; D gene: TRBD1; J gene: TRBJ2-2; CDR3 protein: CASSQTGGLTGELFF; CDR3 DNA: TGCGCCAGCAGCCAGACAGGGGGCCTAACCGGGGAGCTGTTTTTT
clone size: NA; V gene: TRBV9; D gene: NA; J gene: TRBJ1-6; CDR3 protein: CASSAKRGGGDSPLHF; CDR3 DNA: TGTGCCAGCAGCGCCAAACGGGGGGGAGGGGATTCACCCCTCCACTTT
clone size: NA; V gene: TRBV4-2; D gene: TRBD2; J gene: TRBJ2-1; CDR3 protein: CASSQVLAGEGNEQFF; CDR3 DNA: TGTGCCAGCAGCCAAGTACTAGCGGGGGAGGGGAATGAGCAGTTCTTC
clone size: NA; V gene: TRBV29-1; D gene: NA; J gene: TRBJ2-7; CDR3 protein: CSVEGRAYEQYF; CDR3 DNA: TGCAGCGTCGAGGGCAGGGCCTACGAGCAGTACTTC
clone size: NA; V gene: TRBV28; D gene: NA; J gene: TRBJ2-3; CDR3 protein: CASSLQQGGDLLDTQYF; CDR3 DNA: TGTGCCAGCAGTTTACAGCAGGGTGGCGATCTCCTAGATACGCAGTATTTT
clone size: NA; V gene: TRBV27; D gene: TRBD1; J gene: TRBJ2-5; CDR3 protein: CASSFDRGTETQYF; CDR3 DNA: TGTGCCAGCAGTTTCGACAGGGGGACGGAGACCCAGTACTTC
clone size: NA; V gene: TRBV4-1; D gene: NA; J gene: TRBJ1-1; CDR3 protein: CASSQDKGTQNTEAFF; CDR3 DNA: TGCGCCAGCAGCCAAGATAAGGGGACTCAGAACACTGAAGCTTTCTTT
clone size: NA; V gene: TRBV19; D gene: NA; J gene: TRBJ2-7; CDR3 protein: CASSTPFPSTGHPYEQYF; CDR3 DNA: TGTGCCAGTAGTACCCCCTTCCCATCTACAGGTCATCCCTACGAGCAGTACTTC
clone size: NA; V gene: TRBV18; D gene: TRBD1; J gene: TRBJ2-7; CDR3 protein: CASSPQGQRSYEQYF; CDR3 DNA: TGTGCCAGCTCCCCACAGGGACAGCGGTCCTACGAGCAGTACTTC
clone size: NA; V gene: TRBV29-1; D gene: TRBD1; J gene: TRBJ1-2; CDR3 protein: CSVEYRGGYTF; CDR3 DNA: TGCAGCGTTGAATACAGGGGTGGCTACACCTTC
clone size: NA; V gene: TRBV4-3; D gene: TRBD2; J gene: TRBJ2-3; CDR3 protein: CASSQVASGGADTQYF; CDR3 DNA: TGCGCCAGCAGCCAAGTAGCTAGCGGGGGGGCCGATACGCAGTATTTT
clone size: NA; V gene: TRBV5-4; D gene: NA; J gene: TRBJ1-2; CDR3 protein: CASSSRGANYGYTF; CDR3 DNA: TGTGCCAGCAGCTCCAGAGGGGCTAACTATGGCTACACCTTC
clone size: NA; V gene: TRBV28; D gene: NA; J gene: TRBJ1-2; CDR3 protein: CASSFDARGYGYTF; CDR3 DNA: TGTGCCAGCAGTTTCGACGCCAGGGGCTATGGCTACACCTTC
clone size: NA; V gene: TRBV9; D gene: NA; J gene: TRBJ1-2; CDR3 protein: CASSGDTNYGYTF; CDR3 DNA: TGTGCCAGCAGCGGGGACACTAACTATGGCTACACCTTC
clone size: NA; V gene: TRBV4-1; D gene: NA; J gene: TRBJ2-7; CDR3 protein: CASSQDMAADGSYEQYF; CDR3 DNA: TGCGCCAGCAGCCAAGATATGGCGGCCGATGGGTCCTACGAGCAGTACTTC
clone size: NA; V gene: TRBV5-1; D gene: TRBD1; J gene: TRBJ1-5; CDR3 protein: CASSLGTGGFFNQPQHF; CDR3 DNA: TGCGCCAGCAGCTTAGGGACAGGGGGTTTCTTCAATCAGCCCCAGCATTTT
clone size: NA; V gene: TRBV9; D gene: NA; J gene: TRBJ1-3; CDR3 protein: CASSAHWGAGNTIYF; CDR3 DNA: TGTGCCAGCAGCGCCCATTGGGGGGCTGGAAACACCATATATTTT
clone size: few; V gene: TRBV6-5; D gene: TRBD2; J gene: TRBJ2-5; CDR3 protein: CASSPSGGAETQYF; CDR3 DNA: TGTGCCAGCAGCCCAAGCGGGGGGGCAGAGACCCAGTACTTC
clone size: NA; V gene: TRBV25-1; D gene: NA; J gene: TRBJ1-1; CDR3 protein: CASSDGGGWTEAFF; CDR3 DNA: TGTGCCAGCAGTGACGGCGGGGGTTGGACTGAAGCTTTCTTT